This record looks at one T cell receptor (beta chain) sequence and its context. The antigen remains unidentified. The sample belongs to a study of cytomegalovirus exposure and HLA in healthy donors. Study-wide results and caveats: Earlier analysis yielded a pattern in which most TCR beta V segments were productive about 87% or about 30% of the time. Researchers reported in a later analysis that common viral pathogens appeared linked to several top clusters. With later analysis, a missense DCLRE1C variant became linked to TCR beta V- and J-gene trimming.

Use of 60 Vbeta and 13 Jbeta primers characterized the PCR. The assay was immunoSEQ multiplex PCR, and TCRdb's table has in-frame clones only and misses some. This table holds 110,000 or so clones, roughly 80% found once. V dropped 3 bases and J dropped 8 bases, with 20 bases sitting between them. The CDR3 length is 16 residues. Germline V gene data show CDR1 as MDHEN and CDR2 as SYDVKM. This clonotype originated in a man aged 30 to 45 in good health and CMV-seropositive. What was sequenced was PBMCs. The chain has TRBV28 and TRBJ2-1; the D gene is possibly TRBD2 (5 bases). In nucleotides, the CDR3 is TGTGCCAGCAGTTTTGCTGAACATGCGGGCCCCGATGAGCAGTTCTTC. It codes for CASSFAEHAGPDEQFF.